This T cell receptor beta chain was captured in a study of shared clonotypes between healthy human individuals. Libraries were prepared by immunoSEQ multiplex PCR; TCRdb keeps only in-frame clonotypes and omits some of them. This sample carries 98,000 or so clones, 55% to 70% of them seen once, and the ten largest clones take approximately 23%. The CDR3 runs to 14 residues. Germline CDR1 reads MGHDK; CDR2 reads SYGVNS. Trimming removed 6 bases from V and 5 bases from J; junction bases left unmatched: 9. The V and J genes are TRBV25-1 and TRBJ2-7, with 8 bases fitting TRBD2. This clonotype was sampled from a woman aged 25 to 39 in good health. Sequenced input: memory CD8+ T cells sorted from blood. Subset specified: CD45RO+ cells pooled with CCR7-negative TemRA cells. The CDR3: CASSARTRGDEQYF. The CDR3 DNA follows: TGTGCCAGCAGCGCCAGGACGCGGGGGGACGAGCAGTACTTC.